The 27 T cell receptor beta chains in this list originate from one sample, sequenced in a study of blood T cell repertoires in COVID-19. Data came from immunoSEQ multiplex PCR; TCRdb stores just in-frame clones and leaves some out. The sample records about 500,000 clones, roughly 89% being singletons. Sequencing was carried out using peripheral blood. The receptors were gathered from a man aged 18 to 30 with COVID-19, enrolled during active disease.

The chain has TRBV5-1 and TRBJ2-2; possible D gene TRBD2, 5 bases. This CDR3 has 17 residues. V was trimmed by 0 bases and J by 1 base, leaving 13 bases between them. CDR1 and CDR2 from the germline V gene are SGHRS and YFSETQ. CDR3 region: CASSLGAVALNTGELFF. In DNA form, the CDR3 reads TGCGCCAGCAGCTTGGGGGCGGTAGCGCTGAACACCGGGGAGCTGTTTTTT.

The rearrangement links TRBV9 to TRBJ1-2, with D unresolved. The CDR3 sequence is 13 residues long. The germline V gene has CDR1 SGDLS and CDR2 YYNGEE. V was clipped by 1 base and J by 7 bases, with 11 bases between them. The CDR3 nucleotides read TGTGCCAGCAGCGTAACCTCTGAGGGTGGCTACACCTTC. It yields the protein CASSVTSEGGYTF.

The J gene is TRBJ2-5, the V gene TRBV5-4; 10 bases are shared with TRBD2. Germline trimming cut 4 bases from V and 5 bases from J; bases unmatched to any gene: 8. Germline V gives CDR1 SGHNT, CDR2 YYREEE (reference sequence). The CDR3 loop spans 15 amino acids. In DNA form, the CDR3 reads TGTGCCAGCAGCGGCGGTAGCGGGGGGTACGAGACCCAGTACTTC. It yields the protein CASSGGSGGYETQYF.

This chain links TRBV6-5 with TRBJ1-1; D remains ambiguous. Per the germline V gene, CDR1 is MNHEY and CDR2 is SVGAGI. V lost 5 bases and J 2 bases, leaving 12 bases between the germline ends. This CDR3 is built from 14 residues. The CDR3 nucleotides are TGTGCCAGCAGTACGACACATACAAACACTGAAGCTTTCTTT. Its protein product is CASSTTHTNTEAFF.

The CDR3 nucleotides are TGTGCCAGCAGCCCCGCGGGGACTAACTCCTACGAGCAGTACTTC. It codes for CASSPAGTNSYEQYF. This rearrangement joins TRBV5-4 to TRBJ2-7, with 7 bases identical to TRBD2. Germline assignment: CDR1 SGHNT and CDR2 YYREEE (reference sequence). The CDR3 has 15 amino acids. V shed 4 bases and J 0 bases; nucleotides not matched to a gene: 7.

V usage is TRBV24-1 and J usage is TRBJ1-5; a possible D gene is TRBD1 (5 bases). This CDR3 comprises 17 residues. Germline lookup yields CDR1 KGHDR and CDR2 SFDVKD. Trimming removed 2 bases from V and 1 base from J, with 14 bases in between. CDR3 amino acids: CATSDSTGTLSNQPQHF. The CDR3 DNA reads as TGTGCCACCAGTGATTCTACAGGAACCTTAAGCAATCAGCCCCAGCATTTT.

The chain couples TRBV6-4 to TRBJ2-3; TRBD2 matches 7 bases. This CDR3 contains 14 residues. The germline V gene encodes CDR1 MRHNA and CDR2 SNTAGT. Trimming cost V 2 bases and J 4 bases; bases outside gene matches: 3. The CDR3 DNA is TGTGCCAGCAGTGACATTGCGGGAGCAGATACGCAGTATTTT. Translated: CASSDIAGADTQYF.

The gene calls are TRBV6-2 or TRBV6-3 and TRBJ2-7; D is undetermined. V was trimmed by 3 bases and J by 3 bases, leaving 9 bases between them. This CDR3 spans 13 amino acids. Germline CDR1 MNHEY, CDR2 SVGEGT. The CDR3 sequence is CASSYGQNYEQYF. For the CDR3, the DNA is TGTGCCAGCAGTTATGGGCAGAACTACGAGCAGTACTTC.

The rearrangement links TRBV5-1 to TRBJ2-2; 10 bases fit TRBD2. The germline gives CDR1 SGHRS, CDR2 YFSETQ. This CDR3 has 16 amino acids. J was trimmed by 0 bases and V by 6 bases; bases with no gene match: 5. The CDR3 loop is CASKASGGPNTGELFF. The CDR3 nucleotides are TGCGCCAGCAAGGCTAGCGGGGGCCCGAACACCGGGGAGCTGTTTTTT. Together with reference TRBV5-1 and TRBJ2-2, the CDR3 gives the full variable domain: KAGVTQTPRYLIKTRGQQVTLSCSPISGHRSVSWYQQTPGQGLQFLFEYFSETQRNKGNFPGRFSGRQFSNSRSEMNVSTLELGDSALYLCASKASGGPNTGELFFGEGSRLTVL.

This rearrangement joins TRBV3-1 (or the pseudogene TRBV3-2) to TRBJ1-6, with unresolved D. CDR3 length equals 15 residues. The V end was cut by 0 bases, the J end by 4 bases, with 7 bases between. Germline CDR1 LGHDT, CDR2 YNNKEL (reference sequence). In nucleotides, the CDR3 is TGTGCCAGCAGCCAAGAGACGGGGTATAATTCACCCCTCCACTTT. Protein product: CASSQETGYNSPLHF.

The genes are TRBV6-6 and TRBJ1-6; D gene ambiguous. V lost 5 bases, J lost 0 bases, and 32 bases lay in between. The CDR3 is 23 residues long. The germline CDR1 and CDR2 sequences are MNHNY and SVGAGI (reference sequence). In nucleotides, the CDR3 is TGTGCCAGCAGTCCCCGCCCCAGCATGGTGTTGAATTATAGGAGCTCCTATAATTCACCCCTCCACTTT. As protein: CASSPRPSMVLNYRSSYNSPLHF.

The rearrangement joins TRBV18 to TRBJ1-2, with TRBD1 as a possible D gene (5 bases). Trimming pared 1 base from V and 4 bases from J, leaving 13 bases between. The CDR3 consists of 15 residues. CDR1 is KGHSH, CDR2 LQKENI, per germline. The CDR3 loop reads CASSPQGRVSYGYTF. Here the CDR3 DNA reads TGTGCCAGCTCACCACAGGGCAGGGTTAGCTATGGCTACACCTTC.

This chain links TRBV29-1 with TRBJ1-1; TRBD1 is a possible D gene (5 bases). Trimming left V 7 bases short and J 0 bases short, with 18 bases between. Germline loops: CDR1 SQVTM, CDR2 ANQGSEA. The CDR3 is 15 residues long. In DNA form, the CDR3 reads TGCAGCGCCGGACCAGGGCAAACCATGAACACTGAAGCTTTCTTT. Translated: CSAGPGQTMNTEAFF.

This chain links TRBV5-4 with TRBJ2-1; the D gene is possibly TRBD1 (6 bases). In germline, CDR1 is SGHNT, CDR2 YYREEE (reference sequence). The CDR3 covers 13 residues. Deletions cut 4 bases from V and 10 bases from J, with 15 bases between. CDR3 DNA: TGTGCCAGCAGCCACAAACAGGGCATAGAGCAGTTCTTC. Residues: CASSHKQGIEQFF.

V gene TRBV29-1 combines with J gene TRBJ2-1, with 9 bases identical to TRBD2. V gave up 2 bases and J gave up 4 bases; unmatched junction bases: 9. The CDR3 runs 16 residues. The germline V gene encodes CDR1 SQVTM and CDR2 ANQGSEA. CDR3 loop: CSVETGLAGAYNEQFF. Written as DNA, the CDR3 is TGCAGCGTTGAAACCGGATTAGCGGGAGCTTACAATGAGCAGTTCTTC.

The V and J genes are TRBV11-2 and TRBJ2-2, with no clear D. The CDR3 has 14 residues. Germline lookup yields CDR1 SGHAT and CDR2 FQNNGV. V shed 5 bases and J shed 4 bases, with 11 bases lying between them. CDR3 sequence: CASSPRVVTGELFF. The CDR3 DNA follows: TGTGCCAGCAGCCCCCGGGTCGTCACCGGGGAGCTGTTTTTT.

This chain uses TRBV7-9 with TRBJ1-1; no firm D call. The CDR3 loop spans 15 amino acids. The V gene lost 4 bases and the J gene lost 1 base, with 13 bases spanning the gap. Germline values: CDR1 SEHNR, CDR2 FQNEAQ (reference sequence). For the CDR3, the DNA is TGTGCCAGCAGCTCCCGAACCTCCGGGAACACTGAAGCTTTCTTT. Amino acid sequence: CASSSRTSGNTEAFF.

The V call is TRBV5-1, the J call TRBJ2-1, with D hard to call. Germline V lookup: CDR1 SGHRS, CDR2 YFSETQ. The length of the CDR3 is 15 residues. The V end was cut by 2 bases, the J end by 1 base, with 10 bases between. DNA of the CDR3: TGCGCCAGCAGCTTAGTAAGAGAGTCCTACAATGAGCAGTTCTTC. Translating gives CASSLVRESYNEQFF.

The table lists this clone with a count of one. The chain employs TRBV10-2 and TRBJ2-7, with D maybe TRBD1 (5 bases). V lost 4 bases, J lost 0 bases, and 13 bases lay in between. The CDR3 is made up of 15 amino acids. Germline V CDR1 and CDR2: WSHSY, SAAADI. The CDR3 DNA follows: TGCGCCAGCAGTGGGCGGACACTGAGCTCCTACGAGCAGTACTTC. Protein: CASSGRTLSSYEQYF.

The chain joins TRBV7-2 to TRBJ2-3, with 7 bases that match TRBD1. This CDR3 has 16 amino acids. Germline-derived CDR1 and CDR2 are SGHTA and FQGNSA. V gave up 4 bases and J gave up 2 bases; unmatched junction bases: 9. In DNA form, the CDR3 reads TGTGCCAGCAGCTCGGCTACAGGGGCGCACACAGATACGCAGTATTTT. Protein sequence: CASSSATGAHTDTQYF.

The DNA of the CDR3 is TGTGCCAGTAGGATTGGGGACAGGGGACACAATGAGCAGTTCTTC. Residues: CASRIGDRGHNEQFF. The rearrangement uses TRBV19 and TRBJ2-1; 10 positions match TRBD1. The V gene end was trimmed by 6 bases and the J gene end by 5 bases; junction bases not matched to a gene: 7. The length of the CDR3 is 15 residues. Looked up from germline, CDR1 is LNHDA and CDR2 is SQIVND (reference sequence).

This chain uses TRBV19 with TRBJ1-4, with 8 bases lining up with TRBD1. CDR3 length equals 17 residues. Per germline, CDR1 LNHDA and CDR2 SQIVND (reference sequence). The ends lost 6 bases at V and 0 bases at J; junction bases unmatched: 9. The CDR3 sequence: CASSPGGAGATNEKLFF. The CDR3 nucleotides read TGTGCCAGTAGCCCAGGGGGCGCCGGTGCAACTAATGAAAAACTGTTTTTT.

This chain joins TRBV15 and TRBJ2-5; 8 nucleotides align to TRBD2. V lost 0 bases, J lost 1 base, and 10 bases stayed unmatched. This CDR3 comprises 18 residues. The V gene's germline CDR1 is LNHNV and CDR2 YYDKDF (reference sequence). The CDR3 reads CATSRDHLAGGSQETQYF. CDR3 DNA sequence: TGTGCCACCAGCAGAGATCATTTGGCGGGGGGATCCCAAGAGACCCAGTACTTC.

V is TRBV18 and J is TRBJ1-4, with 7 bases that match TRBD1. Per the germline V gene, CDR1 is KGHSH and CDR2 is LQKENI. The J segment lost 4 bases and the V segment lost 4 bases, leaving 3 bases of the junction unmatched. This CDR3 is 14 amino acids long. The CDR3 DNA reads as TGTGCCAGCTCACTGGGACAGCTTAATGAAAAACTGTTTTTT. As protein: CASSLGQLNEKLFF.

This chain links TRBV6-2 or TRBV6-3 with TRBJ2-1, with 11 bases identical to TRBD2. The CDR3 is made up of 20 amino acids. Unmatched junction bases numbered 12, after V lost 2 bases and J lost 0 bases. The germline CDR1 and CDR2 sequences are MNHEY and SVGEGT. The DNA for the CDR3 is TGTGCCAGCAGTTACAAAACGGTACTAGCGGGGGCCTACTCCTACAATGAGCAGTTCTTC. Protein product: CASSYKTVLAGAYSYNEQFF.

Comment on this clone: Other DNA sequences of this sample code for an identical CDR3. The gene calls are TRBV6-5 and TRBJ1-6, with TRBD1 matching over 7 bases. This CDR3 region has 15 residues. V lost 0 bases to trimming and J lost 7 bases; unmatched junction nucleotides: 3. Per the germline V gene, CDR1 is MNHEY and CDR2 is SVGAGI. CDR3 nucleotide sequence: TGTGCCAGCAGTTACTCAGGGGGCGACAATTCACCCCTCCACTTT. Translating it yields CASSYSGGDNSPLHF.

The chain couples TRBV6-6 to TRBJ2-7; TRBD2 matches 9 bases. The CDR3 spans 15 residues. From germline, CDR1 is MNHNY and CDR2 SVGAGI (reference sequence). V dropped 6 bases and J dropped 4; count of bases not matched to a gene: 10. The CDR3 nucleotides read TGTGCCAGCAGCAAAGCCGGGACTAGCCCATACGAGCAGTACTTC. This translates into CASSKAGTSPYEQYF.